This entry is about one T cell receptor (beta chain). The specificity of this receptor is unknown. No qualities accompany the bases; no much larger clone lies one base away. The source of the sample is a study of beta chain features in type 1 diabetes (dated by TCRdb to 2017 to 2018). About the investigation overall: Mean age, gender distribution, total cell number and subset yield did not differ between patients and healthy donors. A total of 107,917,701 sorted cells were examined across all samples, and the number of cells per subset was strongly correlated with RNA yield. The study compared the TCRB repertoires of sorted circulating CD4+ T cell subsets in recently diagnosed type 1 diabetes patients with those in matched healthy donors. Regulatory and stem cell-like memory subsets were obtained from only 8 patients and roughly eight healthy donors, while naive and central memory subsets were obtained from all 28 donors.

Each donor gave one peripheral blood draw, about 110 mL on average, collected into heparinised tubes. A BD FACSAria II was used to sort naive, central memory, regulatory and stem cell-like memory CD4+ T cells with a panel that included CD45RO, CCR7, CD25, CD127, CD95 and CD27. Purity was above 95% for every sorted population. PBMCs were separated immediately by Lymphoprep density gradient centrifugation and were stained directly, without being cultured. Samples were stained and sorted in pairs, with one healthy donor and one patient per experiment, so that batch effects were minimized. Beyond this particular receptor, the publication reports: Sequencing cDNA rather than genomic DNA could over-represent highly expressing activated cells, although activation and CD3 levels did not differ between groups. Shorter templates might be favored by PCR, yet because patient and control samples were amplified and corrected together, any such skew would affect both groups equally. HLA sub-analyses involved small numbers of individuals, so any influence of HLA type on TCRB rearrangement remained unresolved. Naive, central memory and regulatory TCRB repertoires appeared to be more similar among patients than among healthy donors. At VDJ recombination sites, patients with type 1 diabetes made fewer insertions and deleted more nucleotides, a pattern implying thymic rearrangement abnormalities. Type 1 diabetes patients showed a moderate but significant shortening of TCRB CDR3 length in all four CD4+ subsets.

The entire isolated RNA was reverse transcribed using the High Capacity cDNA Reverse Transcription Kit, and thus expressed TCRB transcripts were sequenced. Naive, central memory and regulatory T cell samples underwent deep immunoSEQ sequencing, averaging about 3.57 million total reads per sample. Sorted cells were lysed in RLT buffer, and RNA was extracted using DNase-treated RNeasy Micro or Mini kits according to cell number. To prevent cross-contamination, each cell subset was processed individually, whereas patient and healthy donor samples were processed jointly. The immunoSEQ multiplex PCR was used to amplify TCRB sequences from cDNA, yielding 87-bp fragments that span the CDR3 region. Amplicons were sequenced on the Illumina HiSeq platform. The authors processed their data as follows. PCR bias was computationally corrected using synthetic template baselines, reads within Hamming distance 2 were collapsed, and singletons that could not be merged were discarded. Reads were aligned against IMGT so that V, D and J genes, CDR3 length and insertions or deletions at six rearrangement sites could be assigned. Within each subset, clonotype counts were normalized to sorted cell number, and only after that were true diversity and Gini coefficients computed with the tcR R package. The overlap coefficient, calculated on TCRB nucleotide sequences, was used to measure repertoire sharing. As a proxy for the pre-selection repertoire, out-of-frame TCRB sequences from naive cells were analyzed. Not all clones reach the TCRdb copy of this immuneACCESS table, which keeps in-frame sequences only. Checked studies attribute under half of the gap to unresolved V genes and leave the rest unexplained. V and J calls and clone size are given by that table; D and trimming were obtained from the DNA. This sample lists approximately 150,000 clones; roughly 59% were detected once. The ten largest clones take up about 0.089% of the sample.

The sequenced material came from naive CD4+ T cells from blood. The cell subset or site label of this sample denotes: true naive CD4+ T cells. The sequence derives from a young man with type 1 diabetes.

The DNA sequence is given as TGTGCCAGCAGCGACTATACTGATACGCAGTATTTT. It translates to CASSDYTDTQYF. The chain is assembled from TRBV7-2 and TRBJ2-3; the D segment could be TRBD2, given 5 matching bases. From the cysteine through the phenylalanine, the CDR3 covers 12 amino acids. Of all the DNA, just the CDR3 is kept, 36 bases in frame from base 1. V is clipped by 5 bases and J by 6 bases, and the sequence between their germline boundaries is 9 bases long. Per the germline V gene, SGHTA is the CDR1 and FQGNSA is the CDR2.